This is a list of T cell receptor beta chains from one sample in a study of neurological immune-mediated disorders. In TCRdb, the 5' RACE reads were re-called with MiXCR into one record per CDR3 protein. Of tens of thousands of distinct CDR3 sequences listed, about 13% are singletons. The specimen was PBMCs. All receptors derive from a woman between 55 and 75 years old with HTLV-1-associated myelopathy (HAM/TSP). CDR3s include the opening cysteine and the closing phenylalanine or tryptophan. The D gene is left open where the match is weak. The size of a clone is reported for some rows only, either as once, few or many, or as a class for expanded clones.

D: -; V: TRBV5-1; J: TRBJ2-3; size: few; DNA: TGCGCCAGCAGCCAGGAGGACACCTCCACAGATACGCAGTATTTT; CDR3: CASSQEDTSTDTQYF
D: -; V: TRBV11-1; J: TRBJ2-3; size: many; DNA: TGTGCCAGCAGCTTAGCGCTATTTGGCACAGATACGCAGTATTTT; CDR3: CASSLALFGTDTQYF
D: TRBD1; V: TRBV5-1; J: TRBJ2-5; size: many; DNA: TGCGCCAGCAGCCCCTGGGACAGGGGTAAGGGGCAGACCCAGTACTTC; CDR3: CASSPWDRGKGQTQYF
D: -; V: TRBV29-1; J: TRBJ2-5; size: many; DNA: TGCAGCGTTGAAGTCCAGCCAGTTGGGCCAGAGACCCAGTACTTC; CDR3: CSVEVQPVGPETQYF
D: -; V: TRBV10-2; J: TRBJ1-2; size: many; DNA: TGCGCCAGCAGTCTACAGGGAGCTGTGGGCTACACCTTC; CDR3: CASSLQGAVGYTF
D: -; V: TRBV7-2; J: TRBJ2-3; size: many; DNA: TGTGCCAGCAGTCCTAAGACCGGCGCGCAGTATTTT; CDR3: CASSPKTGAQYF
D: -; V: TRBV10-2; J: TRBJ1-2; size: many; DNA: TGCGCCAGCAGTGCCCCCGGACGGTCGTATGGCTACACCTTC; CDR3: CASSAPGRSYGYTF
D: TRBD1; V: TRBV7-8; J: TRBJ2-7; size: many; DNA: TGTGCCAGCAGCTCAGGGGGTGTCAACGAGCAGTACTTC; CDR3: CASSSGGVNEQYF
D: TRBD2; V: TRBV5-1; J: TRBJ2-1; size: many; DNA: TGCGCCAGCAGGACGACTAGCGGGTACAATGAGCAGTTCTTC; CDR3: CASRTTSGYNEQFF
D: TRBD1; V: TRBV6-1; J: TRBJ1-1; size: many; DNA: TGTGCCAGCAGATTCGGGACAGGCGGAACTGAAGCTTTCTTT; CDR3: CASRFGTGGTEAFF
D: -; V: TRBV7-9; J: TRBJ1-2; size: many; DNA: TGTGCCAGCAGCTTAAAAGGAAAGTCTACCTATGGCTACACCTTC; CDR3: CASSLKGKSTYGYTF
D: -; V: TRBV7-9; J: TRBJ1-3; size: many; DNA: TGTGCCAGCAGCCTCCGGCAGGAAAACACCATATATTTT; CDR3: CASSLRQENTIYF
D: TRBD2; V: TRBV20-1; J: TRBJ2-5; size: many; DNA: TGCAGTGCTACCCCCCCTTCGGCGGGAGCCGGGGAGACCCAGTACTTC; CDR3: CSATPPSAGAGETQYF
D: -; V: TRBV15; J: TRBJ2-5; size: few; DNA: TGTGCCACCAGCAGAATCCCTTATGGGGGAACGGAGACCCAGTACTTC; CDR3: CATSRIPYGGTETQYF
D: -; V: TRBV6-5; J: TRBJ2-7; size: many; DNA: TGTGCCAGCAGCACCAACAGGGCAATAACCGAGCAGTACTTC; CDR3: CASSTNRAITEQYF
D: TRBD2; V: TRBV6-6; J: TRBJ2-7; size: many; DNA: TGTGCCAGCAGTTACGGGACTAGCGGGAGAGGGTACGAGCAGTACTTC; CDR3: CASSYGTSGRGYEQYF
D: -; V: TRBV29-1; J: TRBJ2-7; size: many; DNA: TGCAGCGTTGAAGCTGGGTATTCCTACGAGCAGTACTTC; CDR3: CSVEAGYSYEQYF
D: -; V: TRBV6-5; J: TRBJ1-2; size: many; DNA: TGTGCCAGCACACGCCCGGGAGGCGGCTACACCTTC; CDR3: CASTRPGGGYTF
D: -; V: TRBV9; J: TRBJ2-7; size: many; DNA: TGTGCCAGCAGCGAGAGGGAGGGGGGCTTTGGGTACGAGCAGTACTTC; CDR3: CASSEREGGFGYEQYF
D: -; V: TRBV13; J: TRBJ2-7; size: many; DNA: TGTGCCAGCAGCTTCTTCGCCATGGGGGAGCAGTACTTC; CDR3: CASSFFAMGEQYF
D: -; V: TRBV3-1; J: TRBJ2-1; size: many; DNA: TGTGCCAGCAGCCGTAGAACTAGAAATTCAAACAATGAGCAGTTCTTC; CDR3: CASSRRTRNSNNEQFF
D: -; V: TRBV6-4; J: TRBJ2-7; size: many; DNA: TGTGCCAGCAGTGTCCTAGAGGGCCACGAGCAGTACTTC; CDR3: CASSVLEGHEQYF
D: -; V: TRBV7-9; J: TRBJ2-1; size: many; DNA: TGTGCCAGCAGCCACCCGTCGATAGGGGGGTACAATGAGCAGTTCTTC; CDR3: CASSHPSIGGYNEQFF
D: TRBD2; V: TRBV7-2; J: TRBJ2-3; size: many; DNA: TGTGCCAGCAGCAAAGGGACTAGCGGGAGGACTAGCACAGATACGCAGTATTTT; CDR3: CASSKGTSGRTSTDTQYF
D: TRBD2; V: TRBV3-1; J: TRBJ2-5; size: many; DNA: TGTGCCAGCAGCCAAGACCGGATAGCGGGAGGGCCTCGGGAGACCCAGTACTTC; CDR3: CASSQDRIAGGPRETQYF
D: -; V: TRBV7-9; J: TRBJ2-1; size: many; DNA: TGTGCCAGCAGCTCCGACTGGAGCTCCTACAATGAGCAGTTCTTC; CDR3: CASSSDWSSYNEQFF
D: TRBD2; V: TRBV7-2; J: TRBJ2-7; size: -; DNA: TGTGCCAGTAGCTCTTCGGGACTAAGCTCCTACGAGCAGTACTTC; CDR3: CASSSSGLSSYEQYF
D: TRBD2; V: TRBV20-1; J: TRBJ2-1; size: -; DNA: TGCAGTGCTAGAGGTAGTAGCGGGAGAGGAGGGCAATACAATGAGCAGTTCTTC; CDR3: CSARGSSGRGGQYNEQFF
D: -; V: TRBV20-1; J: TRBJ1-4; size: many; DNA: TGCAGTGCAAGACCATCAACTAATGAAAAACTGTTTTTT; CDR3: CSARPSTNEKLFF